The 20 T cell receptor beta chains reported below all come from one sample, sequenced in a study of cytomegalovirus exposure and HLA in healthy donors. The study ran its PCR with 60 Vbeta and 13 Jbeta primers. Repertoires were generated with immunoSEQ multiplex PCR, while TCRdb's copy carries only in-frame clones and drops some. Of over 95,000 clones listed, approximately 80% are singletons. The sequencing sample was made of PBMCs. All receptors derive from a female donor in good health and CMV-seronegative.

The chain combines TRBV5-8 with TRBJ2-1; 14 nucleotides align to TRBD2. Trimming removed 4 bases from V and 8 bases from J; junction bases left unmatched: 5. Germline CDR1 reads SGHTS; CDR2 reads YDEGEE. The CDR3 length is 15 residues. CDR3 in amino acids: CASSARLAGGHEQFF. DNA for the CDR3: TGTGCCAGCAGCGCCCGACTAGCGGGGGGGCATGAGCAGTTCTTC.

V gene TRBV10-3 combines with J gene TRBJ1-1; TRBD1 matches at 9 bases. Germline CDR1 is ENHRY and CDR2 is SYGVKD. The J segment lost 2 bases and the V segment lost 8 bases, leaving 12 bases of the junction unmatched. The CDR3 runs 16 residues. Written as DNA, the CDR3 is TGTGCCATCTCCCCTCAACAGGGGGCGCGAAACACTGAAGCTTTCTTT. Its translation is CAISPQQGARNTEAFF.

The DNA for the CDR3 is TGCGCCAGCAGCTTGGAGCTGTCAGGGAGGCATGAAAAACTGTTTTTT. Its translation is CASSLELSGRHEKLFF. The chain recombines TRBV5-1 with TRBJ1-4, with D possibly TRBD1 on 5 matching bases. Trimming cost V 0 bases and J 6 bases, with 15 bases left between them. Germline CDR1 is SGHRS and CDR2 is YFSETQ. This CDR3 is 16 amino acids long. Based on the CDR3 plus reference TRBV5-1 and TRBJ1-4, the full variable domain is KAGVTQTPRYLIKTRGQQVTLSCSPISGHRSVSWYQQTPGQGLQFLFEYFSETQRNKGNFPGRFSGRQFSNSRSEMNVSTLELGDSALYLCASSLELSGRHEKLFFGSGTQLSVL.

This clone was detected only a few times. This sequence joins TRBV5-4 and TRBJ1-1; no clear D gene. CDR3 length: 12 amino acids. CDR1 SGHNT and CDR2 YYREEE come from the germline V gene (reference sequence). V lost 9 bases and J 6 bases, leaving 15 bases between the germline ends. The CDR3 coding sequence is TGTGCCACCTTTGGAGGTACGGCTGAAGCTTTCTTT. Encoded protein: CATFGGTAEAFF.

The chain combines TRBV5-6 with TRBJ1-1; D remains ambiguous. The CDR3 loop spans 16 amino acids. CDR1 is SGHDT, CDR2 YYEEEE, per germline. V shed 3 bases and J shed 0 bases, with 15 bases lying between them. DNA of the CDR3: TGTGCCAGCAGCTCGGGCGGGGAAGGGCTGAACACTGAAGCTTTCTTT. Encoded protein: CASSSGGEGLNTEAFF.

The CDR3 here is CASSFNRDSKNQPQHF. CDR3 coding DNA: TGTGCCAGCAGCTTCAACCGGGACAGCAAAAATCAGCCCCAGCATTTT. The rearrangement links TRBV5-7 to TRBJ1-5, with 7 positions matching TRBD1. TRBV5-7 carries the ORF label, with uncertain function. J lost 4 bases, V lost 2 bases, and 9 bases had no gene match. The CDR3 has 16 amino acids.

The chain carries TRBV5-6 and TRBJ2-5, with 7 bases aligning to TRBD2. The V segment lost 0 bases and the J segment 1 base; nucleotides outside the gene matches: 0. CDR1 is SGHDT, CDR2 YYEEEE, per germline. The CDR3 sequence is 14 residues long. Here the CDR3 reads CASSLGGGQETQYF. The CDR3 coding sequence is TGTGCCAGCAGCTTGGGGGGGGGCCAAGAGACCCAGTACTTC.

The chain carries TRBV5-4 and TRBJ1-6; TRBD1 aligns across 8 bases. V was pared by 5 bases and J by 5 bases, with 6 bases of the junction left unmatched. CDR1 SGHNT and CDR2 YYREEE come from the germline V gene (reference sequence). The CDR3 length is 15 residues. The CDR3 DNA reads TGTGCCAGCAGTTTTGGACAGGGTAATAATTCACCCCTCCACTTT. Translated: CASSFGQGNNSPLHF.

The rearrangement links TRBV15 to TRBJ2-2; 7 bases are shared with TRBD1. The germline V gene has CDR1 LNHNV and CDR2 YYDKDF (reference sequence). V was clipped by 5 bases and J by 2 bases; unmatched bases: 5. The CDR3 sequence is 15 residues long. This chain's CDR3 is CATSPWDRNTGELFF. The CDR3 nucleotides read TGTGCCACCAGCCCCTGGGACAGAAACACCGGGGAGCTGTTTTTT.

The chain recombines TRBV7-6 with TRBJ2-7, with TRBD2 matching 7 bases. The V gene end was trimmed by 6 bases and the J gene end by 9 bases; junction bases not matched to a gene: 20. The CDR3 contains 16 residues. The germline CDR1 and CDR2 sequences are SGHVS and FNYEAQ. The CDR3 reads CASRNGGGTLRVRQYF. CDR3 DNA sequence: TGTGCCAGCAGAAATGGGGGGGGGACGTTACGAGTGCGGCAGTACTTC.

The CDR3 loop reads CASSVAGSPDTGELFF. The CDR3 nucleotides are TGTGCCAGCAGCGTAGCTGGGAGCCCCGACACCGGGGAGCTGTTTTTT. This chain connects TRBV9 to TRBJ2-2; D is perhaps TRBD2 (5 bases). This CDR3 contains 16 residues. Germline loops: CDR1 SGDLS, CDR2 YYNGEE. Between the trimmed V and J ends, which lost 0 bases and 3 bases, there was a span of 12 bases.

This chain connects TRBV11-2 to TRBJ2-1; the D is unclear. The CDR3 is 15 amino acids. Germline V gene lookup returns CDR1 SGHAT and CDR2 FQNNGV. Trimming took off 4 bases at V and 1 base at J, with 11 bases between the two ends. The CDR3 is CASSSLGQSYNEQFF. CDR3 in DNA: TGTGCCAGCAGCTCTCTTGGGCAGTCCTACAATGAGCAGTTCTTC. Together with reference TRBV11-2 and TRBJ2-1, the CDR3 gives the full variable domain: EAGVAQSPRYKIIEKRQSVAFWCNPISGHATLYWYQQILGQGPKLLIQFQNNGVVDDSQLPKDRFSAERLKGVDSTLKIQPAKLEDSAVYLCASSSLGQSYNEQFFGPGTRLTVL.

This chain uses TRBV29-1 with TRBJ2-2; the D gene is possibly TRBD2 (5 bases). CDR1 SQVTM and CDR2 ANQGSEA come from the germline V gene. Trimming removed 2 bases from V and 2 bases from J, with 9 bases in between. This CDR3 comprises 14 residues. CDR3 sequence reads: CSVEISVNTGELFF. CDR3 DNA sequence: TGCAGCGTTGAAATTAGCGTTAACACCGGGGAGCTGTTTTTT.

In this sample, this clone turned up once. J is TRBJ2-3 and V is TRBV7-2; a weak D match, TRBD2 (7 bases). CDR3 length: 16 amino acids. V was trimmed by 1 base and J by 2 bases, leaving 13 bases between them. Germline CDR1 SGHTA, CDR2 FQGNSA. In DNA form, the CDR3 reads TGTGCCAGCAGCTTAGGAGGTCGGGGGGCCACAGATACGCAGTATTTT. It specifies CASSLGGRGATDTQYF.

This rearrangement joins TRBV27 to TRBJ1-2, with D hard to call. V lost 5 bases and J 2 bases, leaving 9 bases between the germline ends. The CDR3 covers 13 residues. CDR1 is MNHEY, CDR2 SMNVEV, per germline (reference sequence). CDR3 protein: CASSQTENYGYTF. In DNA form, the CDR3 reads TGTGCCAGCAGTCAAACAGAGAACTATGGCTACACCTTC.

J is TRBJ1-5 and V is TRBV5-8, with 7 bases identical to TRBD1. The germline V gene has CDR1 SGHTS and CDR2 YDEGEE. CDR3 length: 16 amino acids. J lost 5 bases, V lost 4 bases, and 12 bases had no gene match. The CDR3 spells CASSHTGALAYQPQHF. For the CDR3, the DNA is TGTGCCAGCAGCCACACAGGGGCTTTAGCCTATCAGCCCCAGCATTTT.

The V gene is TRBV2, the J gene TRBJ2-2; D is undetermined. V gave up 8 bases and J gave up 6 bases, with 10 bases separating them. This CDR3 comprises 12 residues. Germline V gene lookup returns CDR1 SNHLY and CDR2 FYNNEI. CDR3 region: CASAEESGELFF. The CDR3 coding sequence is TGTGCCAGCGCCGAAGAGTCCGGGGAGCTGTTTTTT.

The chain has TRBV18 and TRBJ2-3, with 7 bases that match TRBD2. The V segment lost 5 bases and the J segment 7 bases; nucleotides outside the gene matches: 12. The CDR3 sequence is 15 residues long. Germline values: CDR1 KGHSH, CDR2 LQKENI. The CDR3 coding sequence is TGTGCCAGCTCATTTGAGAGCGGGCGGGGGAATACGCAGTATTTT. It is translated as CASSFESGRGNTQYF.

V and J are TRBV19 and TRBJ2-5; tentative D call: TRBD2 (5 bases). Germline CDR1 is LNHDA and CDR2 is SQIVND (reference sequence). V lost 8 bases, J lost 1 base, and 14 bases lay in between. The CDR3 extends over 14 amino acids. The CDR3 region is CASGRRGRQETQYF. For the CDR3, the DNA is TGTGCCAGTGGCCGTCGGGGTCGCCAAGAGACCCAGTACTTC.

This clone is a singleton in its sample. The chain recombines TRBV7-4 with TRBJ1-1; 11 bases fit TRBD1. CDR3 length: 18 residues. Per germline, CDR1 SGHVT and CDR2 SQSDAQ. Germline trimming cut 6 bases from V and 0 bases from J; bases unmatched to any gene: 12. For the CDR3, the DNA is TGTGCCAGCAGAGCCGGGACAGGGGGGACCCACATGAACACTGAAGCTTTCTTT. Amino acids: CASRAGTGGTHMNTEAFF.